This TCR beta chain stems from a study of T-cell reconstitution after alpha-beta-depleted transplantation in children. Study findings and constraints: Diversity and T-cell counts at one year after transplant derived mostly from new T cells.

This clonotype appeared a few times. Its antigen is unidentified. Unique molecular identifiers featured in how the TCRbeta library was prepared. A single record per CDR3 protein comes from TCRdb applying MiXCR to the PCR reads. This repertoire shows fewer than 500,000 distinct CDR3 sequences, 43% found once; its top ten account for under 35%. The sample consisted of PBMCs, taken before TCRalphabeta/CD19-depleted stem cell transplant. The sequence was collected from a girl between 2 and 10 years old with aplastic anemia, due to receive a stem cell transplant.

The CDR3, as DNA: TGCAGTGCTATAGCGGGAGGCCCTTACAATGAGCAGTTCTTC. Encoded protein: CSAIAGGPYNEQFF. J is TRBJ2-1 and V is TRBV20-1, with TRBD2 matching 10 bases. This CDR3 has 14 residues. V dropped 4 bases and J dropped 4; count of bases not matched to a gene: 4. Germline-derived CDR1 and CDR2 are DFQATT and SNEGSKA (reference sequence).